This T cell receptor (beta chain) was sequenced during a study of T cell changes during pregnancy in multiple sclerosis. On this clone itself: A junction end diverges from the germline sequence, so it may reflect a read error.

This CDR3 is built from 15 residues. The V gene's germline CDR1 is SGHNT and CDR2 YYREEE (reference sequence). Produced via immunoSEQ multiplex PCR; TCRdb's table is partial and in-frame only. The sample yields over 50,000 clones, roughly 86% seen once. The chain has TRBV5-4 and TRBJ2-7; 9 bases are shared with TRBD1. Specimen: peripheral blood, collected in the first trimester of pregnancy. This TCR came from a female donor with multiple sclerosis, enrolled in a pregnancy study. CDR3 residues: CASSPPGQGSSEQYF. As DNA, the CDR3 is TGTGCCAGCAGCCCACCGGGACAGGGTTCCTCCGAGCAGTACTTC. Based on the CDR3 plus reference TRBV5-4 and TRBJ2-7, the full variable domain is ETGVTQSPTHLIKTRGQQVTLRCSSQSGHNTVSWYQQALGQGPQFIFQYYREEENGRGNFPPRFSGLQFPNYSSELNVNALELDDSALYLCASSPPGQGSSEQYFGPGTRLTVT.